This TCR beta chain derives from a study of T cell clonotyping in hematopoietic cell transplantation (dated by TCRdb to about 2021). Looking at the study overall: A total of under 150 blood samples were collected in the study from approximately 34 consecutive transplant recipients and their related donors. Patients were recruited between 2015 and 2017 and followed until late 2020 or death. What the work shows at the level of the full study, not this receptor alone: Broader posttransplant TCR repertoire diversity was predicted by donor and pretransplant recipient Inverse Simpson Index values. The sample size was limited and the cells went unsorted, which meant the CD4 and CD8 repertoire contributions could not be told apart. After transplant, TCR diversity in recipients dropped, and pathologically expanded clonotypes increased progressively from day 30 to day 180. Overlap with donor repertoires was found for only a small fraction of recipient repertoires, with over 95% found to appear de novo at the given depth.

Blood samples for TCR beta sequencing were given by related transplant donors. Using Nuclei Lysis Solution, genomic DNA was extracted from unfractionated peripheral blood mononuclear cells that were either fresh or cryopreserved. With the immunoSEQ assay, which is a bias-controlled multiplex PCR relying on V- and J-specific primers, TCR beta CDR3 regions were amplified from genomic DNA. In a second PCR step, a proprietary barcode and Illumina adapter sequences were attached to the CDR3 amplicons. An Illumina MiSeq instrument was used to sequence the CDR3 libraries. Per the original workflow: Export and quality control were done with immunoSEQ Analyzer 3.0, while downstream analyses used R Bioconductor and Immunarch. Repertoire metrics were calculated using only productive rearrangements within the normalized downsampled data set. In the normalized cohort, clonotypes with more than 5 templates were defined as pathologically expanded. Repertoire diversity was measured with the Inverse Simpson Index. The non-normalized data set was used for CMV-specificity analyses so that all clonotypes could be captured. TCRdb obtained this table from immuneACCESS and retained in-frame rearrangements with V and J assigned. These tables miss some clones; where compared with another copy, unresolved V genes account for less than half of the shortfall, and the remainder is unexplained. D and trimming were read from the DNA, whereas the V and J calls and clone size are those reported in that table. The sample table records roughly 44,000 clones; 95% of these occur just once. The ten largest make up nearly 0.95% of the sample.

The CDR3 spans 11 residues, from the cysteine through the phenylalanine. Only CDR3 DNA remains: 33 bases, in frame from the first base. The germline V gene supplies CDR1 MNHEY and CDR2 SVGAGI. Trimming costs V 6 bases and J 1 base, and their ends lie 4 bases apart. In regard to this clone: Its cognate antigen has yet to be identified. Base qualities are not recorded, but no much larger clone differs from it by a single base.

The chain joins TRBV6-5 to TRBJ2-7, with the D gene too uncertain to name. The source of this sequence is a man aged 25-45 years in good health. Some clones in this sample may be carry-over from other donors' samples. Sequenced sample: peripheral blood mononuclear cells. The CDR3 protein sequence reads: CASSHSYEQYF. The DNA is as follows: TGTGCCAGCAGCCATTCCTACGAGCAGTACTTC.